The next 10 T cell receptor beta chains were all read from a single sample in a study of T cell responses to AZD1222 COVID-19 vaccine (dated by TCRdb to the early 2020s). The intended sense of this specimen's time point label: baseline before first vaccination. The library relied on the immunoSEQ multiplex PCR assay. Held by TCRdb, this immuneACCESS table contains in-frame sequences only and omits some clones. Under half of the omission traces to an unresolved V gene where checked; the cause of the rest is unknown. Recorded for this sample are around 99,000 clones; roughly nine tenths of them occurred a single time. The top ten clonotypes cover roughly 13% of the sample. The sequenced sample was peripheral blood, obtained on day 0 of AZD1222 vaccination. The receptor set was obtained from an adult in good health.

V usage is TRBV27 and J usage is TRBJ1-1; a possible D gene is TRBD1 (6 bases). The CDR3 covers 15 residues. V shed 5 bases and J shed 5 bases, with 18 bases lying between them. Per germline, CDR1 MNHEY and CDR2 SMNVEV (reference sequence). The CDR3 loop is CASSPGQFSGTEAFF. As DNA, the CDR3 is TGTGCCAGCAGTCCCGGACAGTTTTCTGGGACTGAAGCTTTCTTT.

The CDR3 loop is CASKPAGGYTF. The DNA for the CDR3 is TGTGCCAGCAAGCCGGCGGGTGGCTACACCTTC. The rearrangement uses TRBV2 and TRBJ1-2; D is unresolved. From germline, CDR1 is SNHLY and CDR2 FYNNEI. V was pared by 7 bases and J by 7 bases, with 10 bases between. CDR3 length equals 11 residues. Using reference TRBV2 and TRBJ1-2 for the parts outside the CDR3, the full variable domain is EPEVTQTPSHQVTQMGQEVILRCVPISNHLYFYWYRQILGQKVEFLVSFYNNEISEKSEIFDDQFSVERPDGSNFTLKIRSTKLEDSAMYFCASKPAGGYTFGSGTRLTVV.

V and J are TRBV6-2 or TRBV6-3 and TRBJ2-1; D is perhaps TRBD1 or TRBD2 (6 bases each). Germline V gives CDR1 MNHEY, CDR2 SVGEGT. This CDR3 contains 14 residues. Trimming took 7 bases from V and 9 from J, leaving 19 bases between them. CDR3 amino acids: CASTPGGRSSEQFF. The CDR3 bases are TGTGCCAGCACCCCCGGGGGCAGGTCCAGTGAGCAGTTCTTC.

This chain joins TRBV30 and TRBJ1-2; D gene uncertain. The CDR3 contains 10 residues. Germline assignment: CDR1 GTSNPN and CDR2 SVGIG (reference sequence). The ends were cut back, 2 bases at V and 12 bases at J, with 10 bases in the middle. In nucleotides, the CDR3 is TGTGCCTGGAGTAGAAGGATTCACACCTTC. Translation gives CAWSRRIHTF.

This clone was seen only once. The chain joins TRBV6-1 to TRBJ1-2; D unresolved. V dropped 3 bases and J dropped 4 bases, with 6 bases sitting between them. CDR3 length: 12 amino acids. Germline CDR1 is MNHNS and CDR2 is SASEGT. The CDR3 region has the DNA TGTGCCAGCAGTGAGAACTTCTATGGCTACACCTTC. This translates into CASSENFYGYTF.

This clone is a singleton in its sample. The rearrangement joins TRBV27 to TRBJ1-1; D is perhaps TRBD1 (6 bases). V was pared by 5 bases and J by 7 bases, with 14 bases between. CDR1 is MNHEY and CDR2 is SMNVEV in the germline V gene (reference sequence). The CDR3 spans 13 residues. The CDR3 DNA reads as TGTGCCAGCAGTGTTACGAGAGGGGGTGAAGCTTTCTTT. Its protein is CASSVTRGGEAFF.

The chain employs TRBV5-6 and TRBJ1-4; 7 nucleotides match TRBD1. Unmatched junction bases numbered 9, after V lost 1 base and J lost 6 bases. This CDR3 has 16 residues. Germline lookup yields CDR1 SGHDT and CDR2 YYEEEE. CDR3 region: CASSLLVRGQDEKLFF. DNA for the CDR3: TGTGCCAGCAGCTTGTTGGTGAGGGGGCAGGATGAAAAACTGTTTTTT.

The CDR3 DNA sequence: TGTGCCAGTAGTTTCCGGGACAGGGGATACGAGCAGTACTTC. It codes for CASSFRDRGYEQYF. This chain connects TRBV19 to TRBJ2-7; 10 nucleotides agree with TRBD1. Losses at the gene ends were 5 bases for V and 4 bases for J; bases not matched to a gene: 5. CDR3 length equals 14 residues. CDR1 is LNHDA, CDR2 SQIVND, per germline (reference sequence).

This chain links TRBV28 with TRBJ1-5; a possible D gene is TRBD1 (5 bases). Trimming stripped 5 bases from V and 4 bases from J, with 18 bases between. Germline V gene lookup returns CDR1 MDHEN and CDR2 SYDVKM. This CDR3 spans 16 amino acids. The CDR3 here is CASSDTTGTFNQPQHF. CDR3 sequence (DNA): TGTGCCAGCAGTGATACTACCGGGACCTTTAATCAGCCCCAGCATTTT.

The genes are TRBV5-1 and TRBJ1-1; no definite D call. CDR1 is SGHRS, CDR2 YFSETQ, per germline. CDR3 size: 12 residues. V was clipped by 0 bases and J by 6 bases, with 6 bases between them. The CDR3 bases are TGCGCCAGCAGCTTGGAGGGCGCTGAAGCTTTCTTT. This codes for CASSLEGAEAFF.